This entry features one T cell receptor beta chain sequence. The sample comes from a study of technical replicates of blood from several donors. The CDR3 has 15 residues. Trimming removed 0 bases at V and 5 bases at J, with 14 bases between. The germline gives CDR1 LGHNA, CDR2 YSLEER. Clones were read by immunoSEQ multiplex PCR, and TCRdb kept only the in-frame ones, dropping some. In the table there are some 90,000 clones, around 96% of which are singletons. V is TRBV4-3 and J is TRBJ2-7; D is perhaps TRBD1 (6 bases). The specimen sequenced was T cells isolated from PBMCs. The sequence was collected from a human donor in good health. The CDR3 DNA follows: TGCGCCAGCAGCCAAGATCCCGCCTACAGGGACGAGCAGTACTTC. Amino acids: CASSQDPAYRDEQYF.